These 30 T cell receptor beta chains were sequenced from one sample in a study of shared clonotypes between healthy human individuals. Here immunoSEQ multiplex PCR was the method, and the copy in TCRdb shows in-frame clones only, minus some. The sample has about 470,000 clones, 70% to 80% seen once. Specimen: PBMCs. Source of these receptors: a woman in her forties in good health. Some clones in this sample may be carry-over from other donors' samples.

The gene calls are TRBV19 and TRBJ2-1, with TRBD2 as a possible D gene (5 bases). V lost 3 bases to trimming and J lost 9 bases, with 18 bases between them. The CDR3 is made up of 15 amino acids. CDR1 LNHDA and CDR2 SQIVND come from the germline V gene (reference sequence). The CDR3 coding sequence is TGTGCCAGTAGTATCGGTGGGAGTCTCGTGGGTGAGCAGTTCTTC. Translated, it gives CASSIGGSLVGEQFF.

The chain carries TRBV30 and TRBJ1-1; 7 bases are a match to TRBD1. The CDR3 spans 13 residues. Germline V lookup: CDR1 GTSNPN, CDR2 SVGIG (reference sequence). The V and J ends lost 3 bases and 4 bases, in that order; junction bases with no gene match: 5. As DNA, the CDR3 is TGTGCCTGGAGCAGGGGGGAGGGCACTGAAGCTTTCTTT. Translation: CAWSRGEGTEAFF.

This clone was counted ten times or more. The rearrangement links TRBV7-2 to TRBJ1-1, with a possible D match to TRBD1 (6 bases). Trimming shortened V by 3 bases and J by 0 bases, and 11 bases separated the two germline ends. Germline assignment: CDR1 SGHTA and CDR2 FQGNSA. The CDR3 has 15 residues. The CDR3 is CASSLMGAVNTEAFF. CDR3 sequence (DNA): TGTGCCAGCAGCTTGATGGGGGCCGTGAACACTGAAGCTTTCTTT.

This clone was seen ten or more times. V is TRBV7-2 and J is TRBJ1-5; TRBD1 agrees at 9 bases. The CDR3 runs 16 residues. V lost 1 base to trimming and J lost 6 bases; unmatched junction nucleotides: 7. The germline CDR1 and CDR2 sequences are SGHTA and FQGNSA. The CDR3 DNA reads TGTGCCAGCAGCTTAGGGGACAGGGTTACTGGTCAGCCCCAGCATTTT. It specifies CASSLGDRVTGQPQHF.

Points on this clone: The same CDR3 arises from other DNA sequences in this sample as well. The V call is TRBV9, the J call TRBJ1-5; D perhaps matches TRBD1 (6 bases). Germline CDR1 SGDLS, CDR2 YYNGEE. The ends were cut back, 0 bases at V and 4 bases at J, with 11 bases in the middle. This CDR3 comprises 15 residues. This chain's CDR3 is CASSVGGGGNQPQHF. The CDR3 nucleotides read TGTGCCAGCAGCGTAGGGGGAGGGGGAAATCAGCCCCAGCATTTT.

The chain is built from TRBV7-8 and TRBJ2-1; 9 bases fit TRBD2. The CDR3 is made up of 15 amino acids. Germline V gene sequence: CDR1 SGHVS, CDR2 FQNEAQ. After removal of 3 bases from V and 3 bases from J, the junction contained 3 bases not matched to a gene. The DNA of the CDR3 is TGTGCCAGCAGCTTTGCTAGCGGGGTCTACAATGAGCAGTTCTTC. Translation gives CASSFASGVYNEQFF.

This clone came up many times. The genes are TRBV6-1 and TRBJ2-5; 7 bases are shared with TRBD2. The CDR3 is made up of 13 amino acids. The ends lost 8 bases at V and 2 bases at J; junction bases unmatched: 5. CDR1 is MNHNS, CDR2 SASEGT, per germline. CDR3 DNA sequence: TGTGCCAGCGGGAGGGACGAGCAAGAGACCCAGTACTTC. Residues: CASGRDEQETQYF.

This chain links TRBV7-6 with TRBJ1-3, with 8 bases fitting TRBD1. Germline V gene sequence: CDR1 SGHVS, CDR2 FNYEAQ. V dropped 0 bases and J dropped 4; count of bases not matched to a gene: 2. The length of the CDR3 is 15 residues. For the CDR3, the DNA is TGTGCCAGCAGCTTAGCGTGGGACAGGGGAAACACCATATATTTT. Translated, it gives CASSLAWDRGNTIYF.

In regard to this clone: Other DNA sequences in the same sample also yield this CDR3. The rearrangement uses TRBV7-2 and TRBJ2-1; unclear D gene. V was trimmed by 1 base and J by 0 bases, leaving 4 bases between them. This CDR3 is built from 14 residues. Per the germline V gene, CDR1 is SGHTA and CDR2 is FQGNSA. Written as DNA, the CDR3 is TGTGCCAGCAGCTTAGATGGCTCCTACAATGAGCAGTTCTTC. Its translation is CASSLDGSYNEQFF.

V gene TRBV7-2 combines with J gene TRBJ1-3; possible D gene TRBD1, 6 bases. The CDR3 loop spans 16 amino acids. Germline V gives CDR1 SGHTA, CDR2 FQGNSA. Trimming left V 6 bases short and J 4 bases short, with 19 bases between. CDR3 DNA sequence: TGTGCCAGCAGTAACATGCGGGGGGCCTACGGAAACACCATATATTTT. Protein sequence: CASSNMRGAYGNTIYF.

The chain has TRBV5-3 and TRBJ2-7; no clear D. TRBV5-3 is marked as an open reading frame, function uncertain. Trimming took off 4 bases at V and 6 bases at J, with 8 bases between the two ends. CDR3 length: 11 residues. CDR3 loop: CARSGKVEQYF. The CDR3 DNA reads as TGTGCCAGAAGCGGGAAAGTCGAGCAGTACTTC.

V gene TRBV6-6 combines with J gene TRBJ2-2; 7 nucleotides align to TRBD1. V was pared by 0 bases and J by 2 bases, with 3 bases of the junction left unmatched. The CDR3 consists of 16 residues. Germline lookup yields CDR1 MNHNY and CDR2 SVGAGI (reference sequence). The CDR3 DNA follows: TGTGCCAGCAGTTACTCTGCAGGGGGTAACACCGGGGAGCTGTTTTTT. This translates into CASSYSAGGNTGELFF.

This chain's CDR3 is CASSSMTGANTGELFF. In nucleotides, the CDR3 is TGTGCCAGCAGCTCCATGACAGGGGCCAACACCGGGGAGCTGTTTTTT. V is TRBV5-5 and J is TRBJ2-2; 8 bases line up with TRBD1. This CDR3 is built from 16 residues. From germline, CDR1 is SGHKS and CDR2 YYEKEE (reference sequence). Trimming took 3 bases from V and 2 from J; bases not matched to a gene: 6.

Points on this clone: This specimen includes other DNA sequences encoding the same CDR3. The chain has TRBV18 and TRBJ1-2; tentative D call: TRBD1 (5 bases). This CDR3 spans 13 amino acids. Trimming took off 3 bases at V and 3 bases at J, with 8 bases between the two ends. Germline V CDR1 and CDR2: KGHSH, LQKENI. The CDR3 bases are TGTGCCAGCTCACCTGGACAAGACTATGGCTACACCTTC. Amino acids: CASSPGQDYGYTF.

This clone was seen a handful of times. The CDR3 reads CASSLSGRSSYEQYF. In DNA, the CDR3 is TGTGCCAGCAGCTTATCGGGCAGGAGCTCCTACGAGCAGTACTTC. The chain couples TRBV11-2 to TRBJ2-7; D is undetermined. Germline V gene sequence: CDR1 SGHAT, CDR2 FQNNGV. V lost 2 bases, J lost 0 bases, and 11 bases lay in between. This CDR3 spans 15 amino acids.

This clone has just one count. V is TRBV19 and J is TRBJ2-1; 9 nucleotides align to TRBD2. The CDR3 has 14 residues. Germline CDR1 and CDR2: LNHDA and SQIVND (reference sequence). J was trimmed by 7 bases and V by 3 bases; bases with no gene match: 4. Here the CDR3 reads CASSMREGPNEQFF. The CDR3 DNA sequence: TGTGCCAGTAGTATGCGGGAGGGCCCGAATGAGCAGTTCTTC.

This clone appeared a single time. V and J are TRBV19 and TRBJ1-5; D unresolved. Germline V gives CDR1 LNHDA, CDR2 SQIVND (reference sequence). The CDR3 covers 13 residues. Trimming took 1 base from V and 3 from J, leaving 4 bases between them. The CDR3 DNA sequence: TGTGCCAGTAGTATAGCTACCAATCAGCCCCAGCATTTT. Translating gives CASSIATNQPQHF.

The J gene is TRBJ2-7, the V gene TRBV27; 10 bases are shared with TRBD1. The germline V gene encodes CDR1 MNHEY and CDR2 SMNVEV (reference sequence). The CDR3 length is 14 residues. Trimming removed 6 bases from V and 5 bases from J; junction bases left unmatched: 7. CDR3 coding DNA: TGTGCCAGCAGCACCCGGGACAGGGGACACGAGCAGTACTTC. This codes for CASSTRDRGHEQYF.

The gene calls are TRBV27 and TRBJ2-1; D gene unclear. Germline lookup yields CDR1 MNHEY and CDR2 SMNVEV (reference sequence). Between the trimmed V and J ends, which lost 0 bases and 6 bases, there was a span of 12 bases. This CDR3 has 15 amino acids. As DNA, the CDR3 is TGTGCCAGCAGTTTATCGTTCTCCCCCGCCAATGAGCAGTTCTTC. It yields the protein CASSLSFSPANEQFF.

The rearrangement uses TRBV28 and TRBJ1-2, with 9 bases that match TRBD1. V gave up 10 bases and J gave up 5 bases; unmatched junction bases: 11. Germline CDR1 MDHEN, CDR2 SYDVKM. CDR3 size: 14 residues. This CDR3 reads CAIELGQGGYGYTF. The DNA of the CDR3 is TGTGCCATCGAACTGGGACAGGGAGGGTATGGCTACACCTTC.

The gene calls are TRBV28 and TRBJ1-3; D is ambiguous. Per germline, CDR1 MDHEN and CDR2 SYDVKM. CDR3 length: 14 residues. The germline V and J ends were trimmed by 3 bases and 2 bases, with 8 bases remaining between them. The CDR3 DNA sequence: TGTGCCAGCAGTTTCGGGATGGCTGGAAACACCATATATTTT. It translates to CASSFGMAGNTIYF.

The chain uses TRBV5-1 and TRBJ2-5; D tentatively fits TRBD1 or TRBD2 (5 bases each). V lost 0 bases and J lost 10, with 10 bases in between. Germline CDR1 and CDR2: SGHRS and YFSETQ. This CDR3 spans 12 amino acids. The DNA for the CDR3 is TGCGCCAGCAGCTTGGATGAGGGGAACCAGTACTTC. Amino acid sequence: CASSLDEGNQYF.

J is TRBJ2-7 and V is TRBV11-2; D is uncertain. The CDR3 totals 14 residues. The germline V gene encodes CDR1 SGHAT and CDR2 FQNNGV. The ends were cut back, 1 base at V and 0 bases at J, with 7 bases in the middle. CDR3 sequence reads: CASSLGARSYEQYF. The CDR3 DNA is TGTGCCAGCAGCTTAGGCGCTCGCTCCTACGAGCAGTACTTC.

The chain employs TRBV20-1 and TRBJ1-2; D uncertain. The CDR3 spans 11 residues. Trimming shortened V by 7 bases and J by 1 base, and 7 bases separated the two germline ends. Germline assignment: CDR1 DFQATT and CDR2 SNEGSKA (reference sequence). CDR3 sequence reads: CSGDRNYGYTF. Here the CDR3 DNA reads TGCAGTGGGGATCGTAACTATGGCTACACCTTC.

CDR3: CASSATGGTEAFF. In DNA form, the CDR3 reads TGTGCCAGCAGCGCTACAGGGGGAACTGAAGCTTTCTTT. This rearrangement joins TRBV9 to TRBJ1-1; 8 bases align to TRBD1. Germline V gene data show CDR1 as SGDLS and CDR2 as YYNGEE. The CDR3 has 13 amino acids. The V gene end was trimmed by 3 bases and the J gene end by 5 bases; junction bases not matched to a gene: 3.

The chain carries TRBV10-3 and TRBJ2-7, with a weak D call TRBD2 (5 bases). The CDR3 is made up of 14 amino acids. Germline V gene data show CDR1 as ENHRY and CDR2 as SYGVKD. The V and J ends lost 8 bases and 4 bases respectively, with 18 bases between them. As DNA, the CDR3 is TGTGCCATCTCTAGGGAGAGTTTTCTTTACGAGCAGTACTTC. Amino acid sequence: CAISRESFLYEQYF.

This clone has only one observation. The gene calls are TRBV6-1 and TRBJ2-3; 7 bases are a match to TRBD2. The CDR3 is made up of 16 amino acids. Germline lookup yields CDR1 MNHNS and CDR2 SASEGT. With 2 bases clipped from V and 1 base from J, the junction kept 6 bases outside the gene matches. CDR3 DNA: TGTGCCAGCAGTGAAACAGCGGGGAGGCGCACAGATACGCAGTATTTT. Translating gives CASSETAGRRTDTQYF.

This clone was recorded once. The rearrangement uses TRBV29-1 and TRBJ2-7, with D possibly matching TRBD2 (6 bases). Germline assignment: CDR1 SQVTM and CDR2 ANQGSEA. Trimming removed 6 bases at V and 2 bases at J, with 11 bases between. This CDR3 comprises 12 residues. Written as DNA, the CDR3 is TGCAGCGTCGGAGCGGGTACCTACGAGCAGTACTTC. It translates to CSVGAGTYEQYF.

J is TRBJ2-2 and V is TRBV19; 9 bases map to TRBD1. The CDR3 runs to 15 residues. With 7 bases clipped from V and 6 bases from J, the junction kept 9 bases outside the gene matches. Germline V lookup: CDR1 LNHDA, CDR2 SQIVND (reference sequence). CDR3 protein: CASTAGTGFPGELFF. CDR3 DNA sequence: TGTGCCAGTACCGCCGGGACAGGGTTTCCCGGGGAGCTGTTTTTT.

This rearrangement joins TRBV5-1 to TRBJ2-1, with unresolved D. CDR3 size: 13 residues. Germline V gene sequence: CDR1 SGHRS, CDR2 YFSETQ. The V end was cut by 0 bases, the J end by 7 bases, with 8 bases between. This chain's CDR3 is CASSLGLYNEQFF. The CDR3 DNA follows: TGCGCCAGCAGCTTGGGACTTTATAATGAGCAGTTCTTC.